Listed below are T cell receptor beta chains from one sample, sequenced in a study of blood T cell repertoires in COVID-19. Sequencing was performed with immunoSEQ multiplex PCR; in TCRdb, only in-frame clones are kept and a portion is missing. The sample includes approximately 100,000 clones, around 85% of them seen just once. The specimen was peripheral blood. The receptor source for this set is a woman in her 70s with active or convalescent COVID-19. The CDR3 runs from the conserved cysteine through the conserved F or W. The D gene is left open where the match is weak. Not every row has a clone size; where given, it reads once, few, many or a size class.

>TRBV18|NA|TRBD1|TRBJ2-7
CASSPWTGSYEQYF
TGTGCCAGCTCACCATGGACAGGGTCGTACGAGCAGTACTTC
>TRBV28|few|TRBD2|TRBJ2-7
CASSFNWWRGTAGEQYF
TGTGCCAGCAGTTTCAACTGGTGGCGGGGGACTGCTGGAGAGCAGTACTTC
>TRBV12-5|NA|TRBD2|TRBJ2-1
CASGRFRTSGGWDEQFF
TGTGCTAGTGGCCGATTCCGGACTAGCGGGGGGTGGGATGAGCAGTTCTTC
>TRBV2|NA|NA|TRBJ2-3
CASSDGASTDTQYF
TGTGCCAGCAGTGATGGGGCTAGCACAGATACGCAGTATTTT
>TRBV5-1|NA|TRBD2|TRBJ2-3
CASSFLSGGLDTQYF
TGCGCCAGCAGCTTTCTTAGCGGGGGGCTAGATACGCAGTATTTT
>TRBV4-3|NA|TRBD1|TRBJ2-2
CASSHRTGNTGELFF
TGCGCCAGCAGCCACCGGACAGGGAACACCGGGGAGCTGTTTTTT
>TRBV28|NA|NA|TRBJ1-2
CASSLREYGYTF
TGTGCCAGCAGTTTAAGGGAGTATGGCTACACCTTC
>TRBV7-9|once|NA|TRBJ1-2
CASSRRDSYGYTF
TGTGCCAGCAGCCGCCGGGATTCCTATGGCTACACCTTC
>TRBV10-3|NA|NA|TRBJ1-2
CAISESGGNYGYTF
TGTGCCATCAGTGAGTCGGGAGGGAATTATGGCTACACCTTC
>TRBV28|few|NA|TRBJ1-2
CASSLLYGYTF
TGTGCCAGCAGTTTATTATATGGCTACACCTTC
>TRBV7-2|NA|NA|TRBJ1-1
CASSLNVRLNTEAFF
TGTGCCAGCAGCTTAAATGTCCGTTTAAACACTGAAGCTTTCTTT
>TRBV3-1/TRBV3-2|NA|NA|TRBJ2-5
CASSQGSGVTGETQYF
TGTGCCAGCAGCCAAGGGTCCGGGGTCACTGGAGAGACCCAGTACTTC
>TRBV6-5|NA|TRBD2|TRBJ2-7
CASSGTSGYEQYF
TGTGCCAGTTCCGGGACTAGCGGCTACGAGCAGTACTTC
>TRBV11-3|NA|TRBD2|TRBJ2-5
CASSSNSGLAVNTETQYF
TGTGCCAGCAGCTCTAACTCGGGACTAGCGGTAAATACAGAGACCCAGTACTTC
>TRBV2|NA|NA|TRBJ1-1
CASSTRGTEAFF
TGTGCCAGCAGTACCAGGGGTACTGAAGCTTTCTTT
>TRBV24-1|NA|NA|TRBJ2-7
CATSEIPSGEQYF
TGTGCCACCAGTGAAATTCCCTCGGGTGAGCAGTACTTC
>TRBV5-8|NA|TRBD1|TRBJ2-7
CASSLGRTGMYEQYF
TGTGCCAGCAGCTTGGGCCGGACAGGGATGTACGAGCAGTACTTC
>TRBV28|NA|NA|TRBJ2-7
CASRGSAGTSSYEQYF
TGTGCCAGCAGGGGATCTGCGGGGACGAGCTCCTACGAGCAGTACTTC
>TRBV5-1|NA|NA|TRBJ1-3
CASSDQGSGNTIYF
TGCGCCAGTTCAGACCAGGGGTCTGGAAACACCATATATTTT
>TRBV30|NA|TRBD1|TRBJ2-7
CACGQGIRYEQYF
TGTGCCTGCGGACAGGGGATTAGGTACGAGCAGTACTTC
>TRBV19|NA|NA|TRBJ2-5
CASSMNSQETQYF
TGTGCCAGTAGTATGAACAGCCAAGAGACCCAGTACTTC
>TRBV12-3/TRBV12-4|NA|NA|TRBJ2-1
CASSFEYNEQFF
TGTGCCAGCAGTTTCGAGTACAATGAGCAGTTCTTC
>TRBV6-5|once|NA|TRBJ2-6
CASSSRANVLTF
TGTGCCAGCAGTTCCAGGGCCAACGTCCTGACTTTC
>TRBV5-5|NA|TRBD1|TRBJ2-5
CASSPGTAFYQETQYF
TGTGCCAGCAGCCCCGGGACAGCCTTTTACCAAGAGACCCAGTACTTC
>TRBV5-1|NA|TRBD1|TRBJ2-2
CASSSNGQGNTGELFF
TGCGCCAGCAGCTCAAACGGACAGGGAAACACCGGGGAGCTGTTTTTT
>TRBV30|few|NA|TRBJ1-6
CASEVTDYNSPLHF
TGTGCCTCTGAAGTGACAGACTATAATTCACCCCTCCACTTT
>TRBV6-2/TRBV6-3|NA|TRBD1|TRBJ1-5
CASSLGQDYQPQHF
TGTGCCAGCAGCCTCGGACAGGACTATCAGCCCCAGCATTTT
>TRBV18|once|TRBD1|TRBJ2-5
CASSPSGTAIPQETQYF
TGTGCCAGCTCACCATCCGGGACAGCGATCCCACAAGAGACCCAGTACTTC
>TRBV7-2|NA|NA|TRBJ1-6
CASSSAPSEIYSPLHF
TGTGCCAGCAGCTCTGCCCCGTCCGAGATATATTCACCCCTCCACTTT
>TRBV7-2|NA|NA|TRBJ1-5
CASSLEGSQPQHF
TGTGCCAGCAGCTTAGAAGGGAGTCAGCCCCAGCATTTT
>TRBV10-3|NA|TRBD2|TRBJ2-1
CAIKQTLADTYNEQFF
TGTGCCATCAAACAAACGCTAGCGGATACCTACAATGAGCAGTTCTTC
>TRBV5-4|NA|TRBD2|TRBJ2-3
CASSLVGTTSTDTQYF
TGTGCCAGCAGCTTGGTTGGGACTACGAGCACAGATACGCAGTATTTT
>TRBV5-4|NA|NA|TRBJ1-2
CASSLVGVNGYTF
TGTGCCAGCAGCCTCGTAGGGGTGAATGGCTACACCTTC
>TRBV7-2|once|TRBD1|TRBJ1-4
CASSSQQGAEKLFF
TGTGCCAGCAGCTCCCAGCAGGGGGCTGAAAAACTGTTTTTT
>TRBV5-6|NA|NA|TRBJ1-2
CASSEGLSYGYTF
TGTGCCAGCAGCGAAGGACTGAGCTATGGCTACACCTTC
>TRBV5-1|NA|NA|TRBJ1-1
CASSLASGNTEAFF
TGCGCCAGCAGCTTGGCGTCAGGGAACACTGAAGCTTTCTTT
>TRBV2|NA|TRBD2|TRBJ2-1
CASRLGLAGGNEQFF
TGTGCCAGCAGACTCGGACTAGCGGGAGGCAATGAGCAGTTCTTC
>TRBV5-6|NA|NA|TRBJ1-4
CASSLVGDWEKLFF
TGTGCCAGCAGCTTGGTGGGAGATTGGGAAAAACTGTTTTTT
>TRBV7-2|once|NA|TRBJ2-1
CASDPQGYNEQFF
TGTGCCAGCGACCCGCAGGGGTACAATGAGCAGTTCTTC
>TRBV21-1|NA|NA|TRBJ2-7
CASSKESRGGTYEQYF
TGTGCCAGCAGCAAAGAGTCTCGCGGAGGAACCTACGAGCAGTACTTC
>TRBV30|NA|TRBD1|TRBJ1-2
CAWSLGQGVGYTF
TGTGCCTGGAGTCTCGGACAGGGGGTTGGCTACACCTTC
>TRBV5-4|NA|NA|TRBJ2-3
CASSSGQSTDTQYF
TGTGCCAGCAGCTCAGGACAGAGCACAGATACGCAGTATTTT
>TRBV3-1/TRBV3-2|NA|NA|TRBJ2-7
CASSPWTATYEQYF
TGTGCCAGCAGCCCATGGACAGCTACCTACGAGCAGTACTTC
>TRBV19|NA|NA|TRBJ2-7
CASSIEPSNPYEQYF
TGTGCCAGTAGTATAGAGCCTAGCAACCCCTACGAGCAGTACTTC
>TRBV11-3|few|TRBD2|TRBJ2-7
CASSLRGGDEQYF
TGTGCCAGCAGCTTAAGGGGAGGGGACGAGCAGTACTTC
>TRBV7-2|NA|TRBD2|TRBJ2-5
CASSLGGTSDKTQYF
TGTGCCAGCAGCCTAGGGGGGACTAGCGATAAGACCCAGTACTTC
>TRBV5-1|NA|TRBD2|TRBJ2-5
CASQALAGAVETQYF
TGCGCCAGCCAGGCATTAGCGGGGGCCGTAGAGACCCAGTACTTC